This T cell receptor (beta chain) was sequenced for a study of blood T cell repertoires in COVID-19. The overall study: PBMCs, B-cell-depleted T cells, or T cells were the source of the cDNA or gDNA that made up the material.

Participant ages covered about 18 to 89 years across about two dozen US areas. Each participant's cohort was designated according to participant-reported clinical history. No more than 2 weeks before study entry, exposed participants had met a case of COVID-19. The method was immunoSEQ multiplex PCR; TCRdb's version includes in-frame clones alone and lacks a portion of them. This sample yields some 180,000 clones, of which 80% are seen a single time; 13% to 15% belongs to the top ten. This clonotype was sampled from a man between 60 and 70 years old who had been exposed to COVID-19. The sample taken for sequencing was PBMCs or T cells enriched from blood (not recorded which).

The CDR3 bases are TGTGCCAGCAGCTCAAGCGGGCCCCACTACAATGAGCAGTTCTTC. Its protein product is CASSSSGPHYNEQFF. This rearrangement joins TRBV6-5 to TRBJ2-1; TRBD2 might be the D (6 bases). This CDR3 spans 15 amino acids. Germline lookup yields CDR1 MNHEY and CDR2 SVGAGI. Trimming pared 6 bases from V and 3 bases from J, leaving 15 bases between.